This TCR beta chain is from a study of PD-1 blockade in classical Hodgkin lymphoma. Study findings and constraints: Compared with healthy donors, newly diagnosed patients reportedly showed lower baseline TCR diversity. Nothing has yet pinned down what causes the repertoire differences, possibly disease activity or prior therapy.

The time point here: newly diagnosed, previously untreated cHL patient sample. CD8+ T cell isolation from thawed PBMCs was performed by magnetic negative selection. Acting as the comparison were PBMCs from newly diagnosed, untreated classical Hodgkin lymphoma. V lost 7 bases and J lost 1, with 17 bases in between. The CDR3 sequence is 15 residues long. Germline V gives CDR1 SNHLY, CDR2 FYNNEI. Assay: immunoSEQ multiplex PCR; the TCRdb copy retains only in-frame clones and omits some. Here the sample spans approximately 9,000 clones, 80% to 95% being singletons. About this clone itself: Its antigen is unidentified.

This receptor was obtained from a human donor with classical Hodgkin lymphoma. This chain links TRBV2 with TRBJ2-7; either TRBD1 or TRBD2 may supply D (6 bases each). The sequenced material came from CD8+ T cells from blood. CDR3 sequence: CASTMGGQRSYEQYF. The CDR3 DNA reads TGTGCCAGCACCATGGGAGGACAGAGATCCTACGAGCAGTACTTC.